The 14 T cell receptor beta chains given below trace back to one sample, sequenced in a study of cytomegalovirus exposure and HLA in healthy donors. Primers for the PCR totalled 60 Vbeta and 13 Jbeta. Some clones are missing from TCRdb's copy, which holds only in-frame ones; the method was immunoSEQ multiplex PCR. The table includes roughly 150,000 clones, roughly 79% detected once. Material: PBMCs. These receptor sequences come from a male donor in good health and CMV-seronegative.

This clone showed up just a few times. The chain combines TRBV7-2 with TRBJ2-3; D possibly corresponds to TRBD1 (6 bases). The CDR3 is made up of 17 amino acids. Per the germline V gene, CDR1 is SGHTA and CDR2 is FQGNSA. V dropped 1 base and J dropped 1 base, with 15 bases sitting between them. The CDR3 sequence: CASSLVRVPGGTDTQYF. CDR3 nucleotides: TGTGCCAGCAGCTTAGTCCGGGTTCCAGGGGGCACAGATACGCAGTATTTT.

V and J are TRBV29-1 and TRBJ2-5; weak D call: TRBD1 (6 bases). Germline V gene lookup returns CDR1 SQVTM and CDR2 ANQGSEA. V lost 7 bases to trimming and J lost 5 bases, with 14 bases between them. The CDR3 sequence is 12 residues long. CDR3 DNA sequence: TGCAGCGCCAGGGGTGCAAAGGAGACCCAGTACTTC. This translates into CSARGAKETQYF.

This chain's CDR3 is CASSLERGGGAGELFF. The CDR3 coding sequence is TGTGCCAGCAGCTTGGAAAGAGGCGGCGGGGCCGGGGAGCTGTTTTTT. The genes are TRBV5-4 and TRBJ2-2; D is perhaps TRBD2 (6 bases). The CDR3 extends over 16 amino acids. Per germline, CDR1 SGHNT and CDR2 YYREEE (reference sequence). Trimming took 0 bases from V and 6 from J, leaving 15 bases between them. Combining the CDR3 with reference TRBV5-4 and TRBJ2-2 gives the whole variable domain ETGVTQSPTHLIKTRGQQVTLRCSSQSGHNTVSWYQQALGQGPQFIFQYYREEENGRGNFPPRFSGLQFPNYSSELNVNALELDDSALYLCASSLERGGGAGELFFGEGSRLTVL.

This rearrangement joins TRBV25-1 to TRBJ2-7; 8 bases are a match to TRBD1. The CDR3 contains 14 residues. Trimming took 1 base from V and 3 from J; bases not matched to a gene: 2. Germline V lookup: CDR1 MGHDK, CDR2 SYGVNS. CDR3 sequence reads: CASSEWTGSYEQYF. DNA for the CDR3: TGTGCCAGCAGTGAATGGACAGGGAGCTACGAGCAGTACTTC.

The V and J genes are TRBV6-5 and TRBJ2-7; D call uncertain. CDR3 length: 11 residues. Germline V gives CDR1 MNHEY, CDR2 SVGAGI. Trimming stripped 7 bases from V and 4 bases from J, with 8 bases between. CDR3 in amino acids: CASKRAYEQYF. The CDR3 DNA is TGTGCCAGCAAACGCGCGTACGAGCAGTACTTC.

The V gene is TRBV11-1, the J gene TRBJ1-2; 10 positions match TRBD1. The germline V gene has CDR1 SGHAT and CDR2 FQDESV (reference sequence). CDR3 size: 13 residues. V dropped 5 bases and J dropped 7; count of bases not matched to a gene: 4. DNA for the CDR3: TGTGCCAGCAGCGGACAGGGGGGTCGTGGCTACACCTTC. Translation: CASSGQGGRGYTF.

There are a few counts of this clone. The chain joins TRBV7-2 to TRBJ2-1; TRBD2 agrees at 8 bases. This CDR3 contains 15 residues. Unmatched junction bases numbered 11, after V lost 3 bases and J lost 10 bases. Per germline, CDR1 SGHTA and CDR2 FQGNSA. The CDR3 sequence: CASSLSSGGTEEQFF. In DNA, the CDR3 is TGTGCCAGCAGCTTGAGCAGCGGGGGCACAGAAGAGCAGTTCTTC. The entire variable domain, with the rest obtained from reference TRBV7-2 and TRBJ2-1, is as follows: GAGVSQSPSNKVTEKGKDVELRCDPISGHTALYWYRQSLGQGLEFLIYFQGNSAPDKSGLPSDRFSAERTGGSVSTLTIQRTQQEDSAVYLCASSLSSGGTEEQFFGPGTRLTVL.

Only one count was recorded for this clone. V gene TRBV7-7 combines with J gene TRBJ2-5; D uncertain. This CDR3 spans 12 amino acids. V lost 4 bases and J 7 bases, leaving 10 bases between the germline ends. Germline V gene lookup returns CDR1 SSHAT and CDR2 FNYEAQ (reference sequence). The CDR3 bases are TGTGCCAGCAGCTCCGGTGATGTGACCCAGTACTTC. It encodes CASSSGDVTQYF.

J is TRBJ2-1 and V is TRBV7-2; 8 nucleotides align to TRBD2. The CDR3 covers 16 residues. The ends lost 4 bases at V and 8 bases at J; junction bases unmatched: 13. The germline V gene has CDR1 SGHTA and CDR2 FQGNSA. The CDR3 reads CASSSLPGGAGDEQFF. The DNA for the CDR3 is TGTGCCAGCAGCTCACTCCCCGGGGGGGCTGGCGATGAGCAGTTCTTC. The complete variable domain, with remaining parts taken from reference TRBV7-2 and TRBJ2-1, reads GAGVSQSPSNKVTEKGKDVELRCDPISGHTALYWYRQSLGQGLEFLIYFQGNSAPDKSGLPSDRFSAERTGGSVSTLTIQRTQQEDSAVYLCASSSLPGGAGDEQFFGPGTRLTVL.

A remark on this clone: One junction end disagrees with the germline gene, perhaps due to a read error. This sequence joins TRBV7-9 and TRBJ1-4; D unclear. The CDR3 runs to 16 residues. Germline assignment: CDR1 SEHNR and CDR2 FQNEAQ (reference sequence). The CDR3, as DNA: TGTTCCAGCAGCTTACTTGAGTCACTAACTAATGAAAAACTGTTTTTT. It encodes CSSSLLESLTNEKLFF.

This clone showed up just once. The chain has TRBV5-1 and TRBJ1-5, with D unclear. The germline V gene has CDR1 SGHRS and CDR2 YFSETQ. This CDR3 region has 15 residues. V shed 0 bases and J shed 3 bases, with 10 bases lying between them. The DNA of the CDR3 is TGCGCCAGCAGCTTGGGGACGGGAAACAATCAGCCCCAGCATTTT. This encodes CASSLGTGNNQPQHF.

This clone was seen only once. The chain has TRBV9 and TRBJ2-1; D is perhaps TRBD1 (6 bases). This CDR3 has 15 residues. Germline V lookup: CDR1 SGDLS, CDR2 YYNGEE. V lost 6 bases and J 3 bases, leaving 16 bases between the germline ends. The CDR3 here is CASNPEAGDYNEQFF. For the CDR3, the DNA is TGTGCCAGCAACCCCGAGGCAGGGGACTACAATGAGCAGTTCTTC.

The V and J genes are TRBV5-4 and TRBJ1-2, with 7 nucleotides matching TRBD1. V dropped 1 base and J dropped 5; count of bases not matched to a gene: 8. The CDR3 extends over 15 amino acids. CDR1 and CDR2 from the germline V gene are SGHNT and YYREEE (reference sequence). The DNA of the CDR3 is TGTGCCAGCAGCTTGACCCGGCAGGGGGGATATGGCTACACCTTC. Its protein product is CASSLTRQGGYGYTF.

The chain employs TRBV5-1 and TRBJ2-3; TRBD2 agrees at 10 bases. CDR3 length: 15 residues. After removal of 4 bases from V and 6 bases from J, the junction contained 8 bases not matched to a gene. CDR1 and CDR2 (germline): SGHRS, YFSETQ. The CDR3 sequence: CASSQDTSGVDTQYF. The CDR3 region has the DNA TGCGCCAGCAGCCAGGATACTAGCGGGGTCGATACGCAGTATTTT.